The 8 T cell receptor beta chains below all came from one sample that was sequenced in a study of shared clonotypes between healthy human individuals. Only in-frame clones appear in the TCRdb table, and some are missing; sequencing was by immunoSEQ multiplex PCR. The sample includes roughly 2.2 million clones, approximately 95% seen only once; the top ten take 0.35% to 0.5%. Sequenced material: naive CD4+ T cells from PBMCs. Noted subset: CD45RA+ positively selected. These receptor sequences come from a man aged 18 to 30 in good health. Some clones in this sample may be carry-over from other donors' samples.

The chain combines TRBV15 with TRBJ2-3; TRBD2 matches 7 bases. With 5 bases clipped from V and 5 bases from J, the junction kept 10 bases outside the gene matches. The germline gives CDR1 LNHNV, CDR2 YYDKDF (reference sequence). The CDR3 runs to 15 residues. CDR3 protein: CATSSLAGVRDTQYF. In nucleotides, the CDR3 is TGTGCCACCAGCTCCCTGGCGGGAGTCAGAGATACGCAGTATTTT.

This clone was seen only once. The V and J genes are TRBV19 and TRBJ2-5; 8 bases fit TRBD2. The CDR3 has 14 residues. V shed 6 bases and J 5 bases; nucleotides not matched to a gene: 8. CDR1 and CDR2 (germline): LNHDA, SQIVND (reference sequence). CDR3 region: CASRGAGVGETQYF. CDR3 bases: TGTGCCAGTAGGGGAGCGGGAGTCGGTGAGACCCAGTACTTC.

This chain uses TRBV28 with TRBJ2-7, with no clear D. This CDR3 has 13 residues. CDR1 and CDR2 from the germline V gene are MDHEN and SYDVKM. Trimming removed 7 bases from V and 2 bases from J, with 12 bases in between. The CDR3 coding sequence is TGTGCCAGCACCCTCAGACACCCCTACGAGCAGTACTTC. This codes for CASTLRHPYEQYF. Variable domain in full (rest from reference TRBV28 and TRBJ2-7): DVKVTQSSRYLVKRTGEKVFLECVQDMDHENMFWYRQDPGLGLRLIYFSYDVKMKEKGDIPEGYSVSREKKERFSLILESASTNQTSMYLCASTLRHPYEQYFGPGTRLTVT.

The genes are TRBV28 and TRBJ2-1; D is uncertain. The CDR3 spans 15 residues. Germline V gene data show CDR1 as MDHEN and CDR2 as SYDVKM. Trimming left V 4 bases short and J 8 bases short, with 18 bases between. The CDR3 loop reads CASSSTRNPGDEQFF. CDR3 nucleotides: TGTGCCAGCAGTTCTACCAGAAATCCCGGAGATGAGCAGTTCTTC.

This chain uses TRBV29-1 with TRBJ2-6, with TRBD2 matching over 7 bases. Germline V lookup: CDR1 SQVTM, CDR2 ANQGSEA. CDR3 length: 17 residues. Germline trimming cut 7 bases from V and 0 bases from J; bases unmatched to any gene: 12. CDR3 residues: CSDLRRETDSGANVLTF. The CDR3 DNA is TGCAGCGACCTCAGGCGGGAGACTGACTCTGGGGCCAACGTCCTGACTTTC.

In its sample, this clone was seen once. This chain joins TRBV7-2 and TRBJ1-2; 7 bases are shared with TRBD1. The CDR3 contains 12 residues. V lost 5 bases and J lost 8; bases outside the gene matches: 5. Germline V gene data show CDR1 as SGHTA and CDR2 as FQGNSA. The CDR3 DNA reads TGTGCCAGCAGCGGGACAGTTATCGGCTACACCTTC. The encoded protein is CASSGTVIGYTF.

This clone has a single count. The chain couples TRBV6-6 to TRBJ2-7; 7 bases match TRBD1. V trimming: 6 bases; J trimming: 9 bases; junction bases outside the gene matches: 8. CDR1 is MNHNY and CDR2 is SVGAGI in the germline V gene (reference sequence). There are 12 residues in the CDR3. The CDR3 coding sequence is TGTGCCAGCAGCCCAGGGGGATTAGGGCAGTACTTC. It yields the protein CASSPGGLGQYF.

The DNA for the CDR3 is TGTGCCAGCAGCTCGGACTACCCTTACAATGAGCAGTTCTTC. Amino acid sequence: CASSSDYPYNEQFF. The chain links TRBV11-1 to TRBJ2-1, with D possibly being TRBD2 (6 bases). In germline, CDR1 is SGHAT, CDR2 FQDESV (reference sequence). This CDR3 has 14 amino acids. V shed 4 bases and J shed 4 bases, with 11 bases lying between them.